The 31 T cell receptor beta chains presented below share a single source sample, sequenced in a study of early T cells in non-severe SARS-CoV-2 infection. TCRdb re-derived calls from the 5' RACE reads in MiXCR, one entry per CDR3 protein. Of about 83,000 distinct CDR3 sequences in the sample, 9% to 15% are singletons; the top ten hold approximately 7%. The sequenced sample consisted of whole blood. The receptors come from an adult who was a healthcare worker with PCR-confirmed SARS-CoV-2 infection or an uninfected control (not recorded which).

In this sample, this clonotype turned up a few times. This sequence joins TRBV12-3 or TRBV12-4 and TRBJ1-5; weak D call: TRBD1 (6 bases). V was shortened by 2 bases and J by 6 bases, with 14 bases between the two germline ends. This CDR3 has 15 residues. CDR3 in amino acids: CASSLRGARGQPQHF. The CDR3 coding sequence is TGTGCCAGCAGTTTACGGGGGGCGCGGGGTCAGCCCCAGCATTTT.

This clonotype was recorded a few times. The chain uses TRBV6-1 and TRBJ1-2; tentative D call: TRBD1 (5 bases). There are 14 residues in the CDR3. In germline, CDR1 is MNHNS, CDR2 SASEGT. The V gene lost 0 bases and the J gene lost 2 bases, with 7 bases spanning the gap. As DNA, the CDR3 is TGTGCCAGCAGTGAAGCGGGGGGGAACTATGGCTACACCTTC. Encoded protein: CASSEAGGNYGYTF.

The sample holds a few counts of this clonotype. The gene calls are TRBV9 and TRBJ2-2; D might be TRBD1 (5 bases). The CDR3 loop spans 15 amino acids. Germline values: CDR1 SGDLS, CDR2 YYNGEE. V lost 4 bases, J lost 2 bases, and 12 bases lay in between. CDR3 region: CASSSVGVNTGELFF. In DNA form, the CDR3 reads TGTGCCAGCAGCTCGGTAGGGGTCAACACCGGGGAGCTGTTTTTT.

This clonotype was seen a few times. This chain joins TRBV6-1 and TRBJ1-2; 7 nucleotides line up with TRBD1. Germline CDR1 MNHNS, CDR2 SASEGT. The ends lost 1 base at V and 4 bases at J; junction bases unmatched: 6. The CDR3 is 15 residues long. The CDR3 bases are TGTGCCAGCAGTGAAGTGGGACAGAGGAGCTATGGCTACACCTTC. Its protein is CASSEVGQRSYGYTF.

This clonotype was seen at least ten times. The CDR3 is CSAREAGGGETQYF. CDR3 sequence (DNA): TGCAGTGCTAGAGAGGCGGGAGGCGGGGAGACCCAGTACTTC. The chain combines TRBV20-1 with TRBJ2-5, with 8 positions matching TRBD2. Germline CDR1 and CDR2: DFQATT and SNEGSKA (reference sequence). V was clipped by 0 bases and J by 5 bases; unmatched bases: 5. The CDR3 totals 14 residues.

In its sample, this clonotype was seen a few times. The gene calls are TRBV5-5 and TRBJ2-2, with a weak D call TRBD1 (5 bases). Germline V gene data show CDR1 as SGHKS and CDR2 as YYEKEE (reference sequence). CDR3 length equals 15 residues. V was clipped by 3 bases and J by 1 base, with 10 bases between them. The CDR3 DNA sequence: TGTGCCAGCAGCTCCAGGGTTCAGAACACCGGGGAGCTGTTTTTT. Translated, it gives CASSSRVQNTGELFF.

This clonotype was counted only a few times. J is TRBJ2-3 and V is TRBV20-1; 7 nucleotides align to TRBD2. Germline CDR1 reads DFQATT; CDR2 reads SNEGSKA (reference sequence). V dropped 4 bases and J dropped 0; count of bases not matched to a gene: 4. The CDR3 has 14 amino acids. In DNA form, the CDR3 reads TGCAGTGCTATTAGACTAGCCAGCACAGATACGCAGTATTTT. This translates into CSAIRLASTDTQYF.

A remark on this clonotype: The junction departs from the called germline gene at one end, perhaps through a read error. CDR3 sequence reads: CASSPGLADNNEQFF. The CDR3 DNA sequence: TGTGCTAGCAGCCCGGGACTAGCGGATAACAATGAGCAGTTCTTC. The chain has TRBV7-7 and TRBJ2-1, with TRBD2 matching 11 bases. Looked up from germline, CDR1 is SSHAT and CDR2 is FNYEAQ (reference sequence). The CDR3 runs 15 residues.

This chain links TRBV5-1 with TRBJ2-3; D gene ambiguous. V was trimmed by 0 bases and J by 0 bases, leaving 8 bases between them. The CDR3 runs 15 residues. Germline V gives CDR1 SGHRS, CDR2 YFSETQ. This chain's CDR3 is CASSLERRSTDTQYF. In DNA form, the CDR3 reads TGCGCCAGCAGCTTGGAGCGCCGAAGCACAGATACGCAGTATTTT.

This sequence joins TRBV19 and TRBJ1-5; D is uncertain. The CDR3 length is 16 residues. V was pared by 4 bases and J by 0 bases, with 13 bases between. Germline V gene sequence: CDR1 LNHDA, CDR2 SQIVND (reference sequence). CDR3 in DNA: TGTGCCAGTAGTAATGCCAGGCCGAGTAGCAATCAGCCCCAGCATTTT. It yields the protein CASSNARPSSNQPQHF.

This clonotype occurred a few times. For the CDR3, the DNA is TGTGCCAGCAGCTACCCAAACGCTGAGACCCAGTACTTC. This codes for CASSYPNAETQYF. The rearrangement links TRBV7-2 to TRBJ2-5; no firm D call. This CDR3 has 13 residues. Trimming took 4 bases from V and 5 from J, leaving 11 bases between them. The germline V gene encodes CDR1 SGHTA and CDR2 FQGNSA.

This clonotype was detected a few times. The chain has TRBV12-3 or TRBV12-4 and TRBJ1-2, with 10 bases that match TRBD1. This CDR3 has 13 residues. V lost 4 bases to trimming and J lost 8 bases; unmatched junction nucleotides: 4. The CDR3 spells CASSYGTGVGYTF. Written as DNA, the CDR3 is TGTGCCAGCAGTTATGGGACAGGGGTCGGCTACACCTTC.

This clonotype was found many times. The chain links TRBV5-1 to TRBJ2-6; 7 nucleotides align to TRBD1. CDR1 and CDR2 from the germline V gene are SGHRS and YFSETQ. Unmatched junction bases numbered 7, after V lost 0 bases and J lost 1 base. The CDR3 is 18 amino acids. This CDR3 is CASSLGGQTFSGANVLTF. The CDR3, as DNA: TGCGCCAGCAGCTTGGGGGGACAGACATTTTCTGGGGCCAACGTCCTGACTTTC.

This chain uses TRBV7-9 with TRBJ2-6; no clear D. The CDR3 is made up of 16 amino acids. Germline-derived CDR1 and CDR2 are SEHNR and FQNEAQ (reference sequence). V dropped 1 base and J dropped 4 bases, with 11 bases sitting between them. The CDR3 region has the DNA TGTGCCAGCAGCTTAGTCGGCCGGCAGGGGGCCAACGTCCTGACTTTC. Translating it yields CASSLVGRQGANVLTF.

V is TRBV20-1 and J is TRBJ2-2; no clear D. CDR1 and CDR2 (germline): DFQATT, SNEGSKA (reference sequence). The CDR3 is 11 residues long. CDR3 region: CSLGVPGELFF. CDR3 nucleotides: TGCAGCCTCGGAGTCCCCGGGGAGCTGTTTTTT.

In its sample, this clonotype was seen many times. This chain connects TRBV18 to TRBJ1-1, with D maybe TRBD1 (6 bases). Germline loops: CDR1 KGHSH, CDR2 LQKENI. This CDR3 is built from 14 residues. V was pared by 6 bases and J by 0 bases, with 11 bases between. CDR3 coding DNA: TGTGCCAGCTCGACGGACAGACTGAACACTGAAGCTTTCTTT. Translation gives CASSTDRLNTEAFF. The entire variable domain, with the rest obtained from reference TRBV18 and TRBJ1-1, is as follows: NAGVMQNPRHLVRRRGQEARLRCSPMKGHSHVYWYRQLPEEGLKFMVYLQKENIIDESGMPKERFSAEFPKEGPSILRIQQVVRGDSAAYFCASSTDRLNTEAFFGQGTRLTVV.

J is TRBJ1-3 and V is TRBV7-6, with 9 bases identical to TRBD1. CDR3 size: 17 residues. Germline assignment: CDR1 SGHVS and CDR2 FNYEAQ. The J segment lost 4 bases and the V segment lost 5 bases, leaving 12 bases of the junction unmatched. This CDR3 reads CASSLEGGQGPGNTIYF. The CDR3 nucleotides are TGTGCCAGCAGCCTAGAGGGGGGACAGGGACCCGGAAACACCATATATTTT.

This clonotype was counted at least ten times. This chain joins TRBV5-1 and TRBJ1-4; 9 bases agree with TRBD1. This CDR3 has 14 residues. The junction had 1 base not matched to a gene; V was cut back by 2 bases and J by 5 bases. Germline CDR1 SGHRS, CDR2 YFSETQ. CDR3 nucleotide sequence: TGCGCCAGCAGCTTCGGGACAGGGAATGAAAAACTGTTTTTT. Amino acid sequence: CASSFGTGNEKLFF.

The V gene is TRBV3-1, the J gene TRBJ2-2; D call uncertain. The CDR3 consists of 16 residues. V was shortened by 4 bases and J by 1 base, with 13 bases between the two germline ends. Germline V CDR1 and CDR2: LGHDT, YNNKEL (reference sequence). CDR3 residues: CASSRRASRNTGELFF. CDR3 coding DNA: TGTGCCAGCAGCCGAAGGGCCTCCCGGAACACCGGGGAGCTGTTTTTT.

The table lists this clonotype with many counts. This chain links TRBV30 with TRBJ2-5; D is perhaps TRBD1 (6 bases). V shed 3 bases and J shed 4 bases, with 6 bases lying between them. Germline CDR1 GTSNPN, CDR2 SVGIG (reference sequence). The CDR3 covers 11 residues. DNA for the CDR3: TGTGCCTGGAGGACAGGAGAGACCCAGTACTTC. Amino acid sequence: CAWRTGETQYF.

This clonotype was detected many times. This sequence joins TRBV5-8 and TRBJ1-1, with TRBD1 matching over 8 bases. Germline V gene lookup returns CDR1 SGHTS and CDR2 YDEGEE. V gave up 0 bases and J gave up 4 bases; unmatched junction bases: 17. The CDR3 consists of 19 residues. The DNA for the CDR3 is TGTGCCAGCAGCTTGGGCCCCGGACAGGGACGGTATGTCGGCACTGAAGCTTTCTTT. Residues: CASSLGPGQGRYVGTEAFF.

This clonotype was observed many times. The chain links TRBV4-3 to TRBJ2-7; TRBD1 or TRBD2 may be the D gene (5 bases each). The CDR3 spans 14 residues. CDR1 and CDR2 from the germline V gene are LGHNA and YSLEER. Between the trimmed V and J ends, which lost 1 base and 4 bases, there was a span of 11 bases. CDR3 amino acids: CASSQVLGEYEQYF. CDR3 sequence (DNA): TGCGCCAGCAGCCAAGTCCTAGGGGAGTACGAGCAGTACTTC.

This clonotype is labeled medium-sized. The chain is built from TRBV11-2 and TRBJ2-7; 9 positions agree with TRBD2. Per germline, CDR1 SGHAT and CDR2 FQNNGV. With 2 bases clipped from V and 3 bases from J, the junction kept 8 bases outside the gene matches. The CDR3 is 16 amino acids. Here the CDR3 DNA reads TGTGCCAGCAGCTTATGGGGTTCTAGCGGGAACTACGAGCAGTACTTC. This encodes CASSLWGSSGNYEQYF.

The rearrangement links TRBV6-5 to TRBJ2-7, with 10 nucleotides matching TRBD1. The length of the CDR3 is 15 residues. CDR1 is MNHEY, CDR2 SVGAGI, per germline. The junction had 7 bases not matched to a gene; V was cut back by 6 bases and J by 2 bases. CDR3 residues: CASSNPGQGTYEQYF. For the CDR3, the DNA is TGTGCCAGCAGCAACCCGGGACAGGGGACCTACGAGCAGTACTTC.

Relative to its sample, this clonotype is medium-sized (0.01 to 0.1%). This rearrangement joins TRBV27 to TRBJ2-5, with D perhaps TRBD1 or TRBD2 (5 bases each). V lost 5 bases and J lost 1, with 11 bases in between. The CDR3 length is 14 residues. CDR1 is MNHEY and CDR2 is SMNVEV in the germline V gene (reference sequence). The CDR3 sequence: CASSPSGPQETQYF. The CDR3 DNA reads as TGTGCCAGCAGTCCCTCGGGGCCCCAAGAGACCCAGTACTTC.

This clonotype was seen only a few times. This sequence joins TRBV15 and TRBJ1-6; D is ambiguous. V lost 0 bases, J lost 8 bases, and 5 bases lay in between. From germline, CDR1 is LNHNV and CDR2 YYDKDF (reference sequence). CDR3 length equals 13 residues. For the CDR3, the DNA is TGTGCCACCAGCAGAGAGGGTCATTCACCCCTCCACTTT. Translated, it gives CATSREGHSPLHF.

This clonotype occurred many times. The chain links TRBV9 to TRBJ2-1, with D perhaps matching TRBD2 (6 bases). The CDR3 runs 15 residues. V lost 0 bases and J lost 8, with 15 bases in between. The germline V gene encodes CDR1 SGDLS and CDR2 YYNGEE. CDR3 sequence reads: CASSVGGTGGDEQFF. CDR3 DNA sequence: TGTGCCAGCAGCGTAGGCGGGACTGGTGGGGATGAGCAGTTCTTC.

This rearrangement joins TRBV7-2 to TRBJ2-5, with D perhaps matching TRBD2 (5 bases). The CDR3 sequence is 15 residues long. Germline CDR1 and CDR2: SGHTA and FQGNSA. Trimming shortened V by 1 base and J by 1 base, and 10 bases separated the two germline ends. CDR3 in amino acids: CASSLEAELQETQYF. CDR3 nucleotides: TGTGCCAGCAGCTTAGAAGCGGAGCTCCAAGAGACCCAGTACTTC.

The CDR3 sequence is CASSLVAGQQFF. The CDR3 DNA follows: TGTGCCAGCAGTTTAGTAGCGGGACAGCAGTTCTTC. The rearrangement joins TRBV12-3 or TRBV12-4 to TRBJ2-1; 8 nucleotides line up with TRBD2. With 1 base clipped from V and 11 bases from J, the junction kept 1 base outside the gene matches. The CDR3 is 12 residues long.

The DNA of the CDR3 is TGCAGTGCGATAACTAGCGGGGTCACCTACGAGCAGTACTTC. Amino acid sequence: CSAITSGVTYEQYF. The chain uses TRBV20-1 and TRBJ2-7; TRBD2 matches at 10 bases. Trimming took 6 bases from V and 2 from J; bases not matched to a gene: 7. The CDR3 contains 14 residues. Germline CDR1 DFQATT, CDR2 SNEGSKA (reference sequence).

This clonotype occurred many times. This chain links TRBV5-4 with TRBJ1-2, with TRBD1 matching 10 bases. With V trimmed by 4 bases and J by 2 bases, 2 bases remained unmatched. CDR1 is SGHNT, CDR2 YYREEE, per germline (reference sequence). This CDR3 comprises 14 residues. This chain's CDR3 is CASSLDRGNYGYTF. CDR3 nucleotides: TGTGCCAGCAGCCTGGACAGGGGGAACTATGGCTACACCTTC.